This T cell receptor (beta chain) was observed in a study of radiation and T cells in renal cell carcinoma. This clone is labeled large (0.1 to 1%). The CDR3 runs 12 residues. Per germline, CDR1 MDHEN and CDR2 SYDVKM. The ends were cut back, 6 bases at V and 14 bases at J, with 14 bases in the middle. Using immunoSEQ multiplex PCR, the repertoire was profiled, and TCRdb retains in-frame clones only, with some absent. The sample consists of about 24,000 clones, 55% to 70% of them appearing once. As for treatment: treatment-naive control, cytoreductive nephrectomy. Sequences were derived from tumor tissue, sampled from a patient whose treatment was nephrectomy without radiotherapy. The sequence came from a man aged 35-49 years with renal cell carcinoma. The rearrangement links TRBV28 to TRBJ1-6; D is ambiguous. The DNA for the CDR3 is TGTGCCAGCAGCTTGAGCCAAGGAGCCCTCCACTTT. Amino acids: CASSLSQGALHF.